This T cell receptor beta chain is drawn from a study of blood T cell repertoires in COVID-19. As for the study in general: The United States, Italy and Spain supplied acute and convalescent COVID-19 samples. From T cells, B-cell-depleted T cells, or PBMCs came the material, which was cDNA or gDNA.

The assay was immunoSEQ multiplex PCR, and TCRdb's table has in-frame clones only and misses some. The table records approximately 68,000 clones, around nine tenths of them present only once. The receptor comes from a man aged 70-80 years with active or convalescent COVID-19. The sample consisted of peripheral blood.

The DNA of the CDR3 is TGTGCCAGCAGCTTAGGCCGGGACAGGGAACTGTTTTTT. Amino acid sequence: CASSLGRDRELFF. The V call is TRBV11-2, the J call TRBJ1-4; TRBD1 matches at 9 bases. Germline CDR1 is SGHAT and CDR2 is FQNNGV. This CDR3 is 13 amino acids long. Unmatched junction bases numbered 3, after V lost 1 base and J lost 12 bases.